Included here is one TCR beta chain sequence, with context. None of the patients had undergone any treatment ahead of thyroid surgery. This entry comes from a study of metastatic and nonmetastatic thyroid tumors. V dropped 6 bases and J dropped 4 bases, with 7 bases sitting between them. The CDR3 extends over 11 amino acids. TCRdb redid the clone calls on the PCR reads using MiXCR. The repertoire holds some 35,000 clones, with 35% as singletons. This chain connects TRBV12-3 or TRBV12-4 to TRBJ2-7; TRBD1 might be the D (5 bases). The sequence was collected from a female donor with papillary thyroid cancer or a benign thyroid nodule (not recorded which). Some clones in this sample may be carry-over from other donors' samples. The specimen sequenced was tumor tissue. The CDR3 is CASSQGYEQYF. CDR3 nucleotides: TGTGCCAGCAGCCAGGGTTACGAGCAGTACTTC.